The next 13 T cell receptor beta chains were all read from a single sample in a study of graft-versus-host responses after intestinal transplantation. Only in-frame clones appear in the TCRdb table, and some are missing; sequencing was by immunoSEQ multiplex PCR. The sample contains roughly 97,000 clones, 80% to 95% of which appear only once. Sequencing was performed on PBMCs, taken about 450 days after intestinal transplant. These receptors were collected from a human patient who received an intestinal transplant, so some T cells may come from the graft donor.

The V gene is TRBV7-2, the J gene TRBJ2-3, with 7 bases lining up with TRBD2. The CDR3 has 12 amino acids. J gave up 10 bases and V 0 bases, and 1 base lay outside the gene matches. Germline V gene data show CDR1 as SGHTA and CDR2 as FQGNSA. CDR3 loop: CASSLAGGAQYF. In nucleotides, the CDR3 is TGTGCCAGCAGCTTAGCGGGGGGGGCGCAGTATTTT.

V usage is TRBV5-4 and J usage is TRBJ2-7; D possibly uses TRBD1 or TRBD2 (5 bases each). The V gene's germline CDR1 is SGHNT and CDR2 YYREEE (reference sequence). Trimming stripped 3 bases from V and 5 bases from J, with 9 bases between. This CDR3 has 12 amino acids. The CDR3, as DNA: TGTGCCAGCAGCTCCGGGACCCACGAGCAGTACTTC. Protein sequence: CASSSGTHEQYF.

The chain uses TRBV10-2 and TRBJ2-1; D call uncertain. The germline CDR1 and CDR2 sequences are WSHSY and SAAADI. Trimming stripped 7 bases from V and 0 bases from J, with 4 bases between. The CDR3 sequence is 12 residues long. CDR3: CASTSSYNEQFF. For the CDR3, the DNA is TGCGCCAGCACCAGCTCCTACAATGAGCAGTTCTTC.

This chain joins TRBV19 and TRBJ2-7; TRBD2 aligns across 11 bases. From germline, CDR1 is LNHDA and CDR2 SQIVND (reference sequence). The CDR3 extends over 15 amino acids. J gave up 0 bases and V 5 bases, and 3 bases lay outside the gene matches. CDR3 bases: TGTGCCAGTAGTTACGGACTAGCGGGCTCCTACGAGCAGTACTTC. Its protein product is CASSYGLAGSYEQYF.

V is TRBV19 and J is TRBJ1-5, with D hard to call. The V and J ends lost 3 bases and 0 bases respectively, with 9 bases between them. This CDR3 spans 15 amino acids. The germline CDR1 and CDR2 sequences are LNHDA and SQIVND (reference sequence). The CDR3 loop reads CASSMVPVSNQPQHF. The CDR3 region has the DNA TGTGCCAGTAGTATGGTTCCGGTTAGCAATCAGCCCCAGCATTTT.

This clone appeared once. V and J are TRBV25-1 and TRBJ1-6, with a possible D match to TRBD1 (6 bases). The ends were cut back, 1 base at V and 6 bases at J, with 16 bases in the middle. The germline V gene encodes CDR1 MGHDK and CDR2 SYGVNS. The CDR3 contains 17 residues. CDR3 nucleotides: TGTGCCAGCAGTGAATCGGGGGGCGGGGGGGGTAATTCACCCCTCCACTTT. Protein product: CASSESGGGGGNSPLHF.

The chain joins TRBV9 to TRBJ1-6, with D uncertain. Germline values: CDR1 SGDLS, CDR2 YYNGEE. CDR3 size: 14 residues. Trimming stripped 0 bases from V and 6 bases from J, with 7 bases between. The DNA of the CDR3 is TGTGCCAGCAGCGTAGGCGATCCTAATTCACCCCTCCACTTT. Protein product: CASSVGDPNSPLHF.

This sequence joins TRBV19 and TRBJ2-1; TRBD1 is a possible D gene (6 bases). The germline V gene has CDR1 LNHDA and CDR2 SQIVND (reference sequence). This CDR3 region has 14 residues. V lost 6 bases to trimming and J lost 0 bases, with 9 bases between them. This chain's CDR3 is CASSGQSSYNEQFF. The CDR3 DNA follows: TGTGCCAGTAGCGGACAGAGCTCCTACAATGAGCAGTTCTTC.

This chain uses TRBV5-4 with TRBJ2-5, with 14 bases aligning to TRBD2. This CDR3 comprises 16 residues. The V and J ends lost 1 base and 5 bases, in that order; junction bases with no gene match: 4. CDR1 and CDR2 from the germline V gene are SGHNT and YYREEE (reference sequence). The CDR3 loop is CASSLRTSGGRETQYF. The CDR3 nucleotides are TGTGCCAGCAGCTTGAGGACTAGCGGGGGGAGGGAGACCCAGTACTTC.

CDR3 nucleotide sequence: TGTGCCAGCAGCACAGGACAGCCCAGTAGCTATGGCTACACCTTC. This codes for CASSTGQPSSYGYTF. This chain links TRBV7-9 with TRBJ1-2; weak D call: TRBD1 (6 bases). The CDR3 extends over 15 amino acids. Germline lookup yields CDR1 SEHNR and CDR2 FQNEAQ (reference sequence). V dropped 5 bases and J dropped 4 bases, with 17 bases sitting between them.

The chain carries TRBV7-2 and TRBJ2-2, with a tentative D call TRBD1 (5 bases). Trimming took off 8 bases at V and 0 bases at J, with 13 bases between the two ends. The CDR3 is 15 residues long. The V gene's germline CDR1 is SGHTA and CDR2 FQGNSA. The CDR3 sequence is CASGLGLANTGELFF. In nucleotides, the CDR3 is TGTGCCAGCGGGCTGGGGCTGGCGAACACCGGGGAGCTGTTTTTT.

The genes are TRBV27 and TRBJ2-7; D gene ambiguous. Germline CDR1 MNHEY, CDR2 SMNVEV (reference sequence). This CDR3 has 13 residues. V lost 3 bases to trimming and J lost 3 bases, with 9 bases between them. The CDR3 here is CASSFEPGYEQYF. Written as DNA, the CDR3 is TGTGCCAGCAGTTTTGAGCCAGGCTACGAGCAGTACTTC.

The chain links TRBV7-3 to TRBJ1-2; 8 bases are shared with TRBD1. V shed 3 bases, J shed 0 bases, and the junction held 3 bases outside the gene matches. This CDR3 has 15 amino acids. In germline, CDR1 is SGHTA, CDR2 FQGTGA. DNA for the CDR3: TGTGCCAGCAGCTTCGGGGGACAGGCTAACTATGGCTACACCTTC. Translation: CASSFGGQANYGYTF.